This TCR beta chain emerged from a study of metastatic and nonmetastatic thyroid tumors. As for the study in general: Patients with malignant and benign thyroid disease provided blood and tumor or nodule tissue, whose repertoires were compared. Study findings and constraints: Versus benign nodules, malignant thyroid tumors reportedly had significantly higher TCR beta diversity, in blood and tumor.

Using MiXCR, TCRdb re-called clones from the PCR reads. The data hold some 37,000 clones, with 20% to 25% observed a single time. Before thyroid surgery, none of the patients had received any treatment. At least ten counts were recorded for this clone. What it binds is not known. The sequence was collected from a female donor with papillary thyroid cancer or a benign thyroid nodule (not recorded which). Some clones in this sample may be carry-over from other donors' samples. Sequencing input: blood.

The CDR3 reads CASSGLPGETQYF. For the CDR3, the DNA is TGTGCCAGCAGTGGACTGCCTGGGGAGACCCAGTACTTC. The rearrangement joins TRBV2 to TRBJ2-5; no firm D call. The CDR3 consists of 13 residues. The germline gives CDR1 SNHLY, CDR2 FYNNEI. V was trimmed by 4 bases and J by 5 bases, leaving 11 bases between them.